This T cell receptor beta chain comes out of a study of OX40 agonist ivuxolimab in advanced cancers. About the research overall: Patients in the trial were receiving intravenous ivuxolimab every 2 weeks, at doses of 0.01 to 10 mg/kg.

Worth noting for this clone: The antigen remains unidentified.

The junction had 12 bases not matched to a gene; V was cut back by 4 bases and J by 5 bases. Germline V lookup: CDR1 SGDLS, CDR2 YYNGEE. The CDR3 is 17 residues long. Measured with immunoSEQ multiplex PCR; TCRdb has only the in-frame clones, and not every one. Among 84,000 or so clones listed, over 75% were seen once. Study-wide results and caveats: The authors did not determine the antigen specificity of the expanded peripheral T cells. Among the lowest levels of clonal expansion were found in partial responders at 0.1-3.0 mg/kg.

The chain links TRBV9 to TRBJ2-2; 9 positions agree with TRBD1. The origin of this receptor is an adult with an advanced solid tumor such as melanoma, head and neck, liver or kidney cancer. The sample in question was CD4+ or CD8+ T cells sorted from blood, obtained in a trial of the OX40 agonist ivuxolimab. CDR3 bases: TGTGCCAGCAGCCCCGAGAGGACAGGGGCGAGGACCGGGGAGCTGTTTTTT. Its translation is CASSPERTGARTGELFF.